Here is one T cell receptor beta chain with its context. Its specificity is not known. Unique molecular identifiers were in the cDNA, with template-switch universal primer binding. TCRdb reprocessed the 5' RACE reads with MiXCR, giving one entry per CDR3 protein. Of hundreds of thousands of distinct CDR3 sequences in the sample, around 10% were seen once. This specimen belongs to a study of identical twins. Per the germline V gene, CDR1 is SGHTA and CDR2 is FQGTGA. The CDR3 is 15 residues long. Trimming took 2 bases from V and 2 from J, leaving 11 bases between them. Study-wide findings and caveats: Monozygotic twin pairs showed more out-of-frame TCR alpha sharing than models estimated.

The TCR sequence derives from a young woman in good health. Material: memory (CD45RO+) T cells sorted from blood. The chain links TRBV7-3 to TRBJ2-3, with D tentatively TRBD1 (6 bases). The CDR3 coding sequence is TGTGCCAGCAGCTTACGCGGACAGTTCACAGATACGCAGTATTTT. The encoded protein is CASSLRGQFTDTQYF.